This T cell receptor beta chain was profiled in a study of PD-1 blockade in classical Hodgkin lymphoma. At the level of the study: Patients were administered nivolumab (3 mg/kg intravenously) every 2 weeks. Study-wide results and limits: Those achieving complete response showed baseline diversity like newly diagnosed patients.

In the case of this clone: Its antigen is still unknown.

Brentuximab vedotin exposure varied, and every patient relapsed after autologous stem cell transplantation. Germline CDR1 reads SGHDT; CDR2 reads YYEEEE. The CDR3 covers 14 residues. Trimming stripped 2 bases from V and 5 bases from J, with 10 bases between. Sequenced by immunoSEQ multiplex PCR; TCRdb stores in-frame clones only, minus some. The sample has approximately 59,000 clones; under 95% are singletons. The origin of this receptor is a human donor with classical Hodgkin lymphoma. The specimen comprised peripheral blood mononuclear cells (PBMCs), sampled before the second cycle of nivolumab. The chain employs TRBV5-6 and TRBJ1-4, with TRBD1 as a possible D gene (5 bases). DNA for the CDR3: TGTGCCAGCAGCTTCGGGACCGGGAATGAAAAACTGTTTTTT. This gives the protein CASSFGTGNEKLFF.